This T cell receptor (beta chain) was captured in a study of blood T cell repertoires in COVID-19. On the study more broadly: From the United States, Italy and Spain came samples of acute and convalescent COVID-19. Nucleic acid was either cDNA or gDNA, and it came from T cells, B-cell-depleted T cells, or PBMCs.

Trimming took 3 bases from V and 0 from J, leaving 9 bases between them. This CDR3 is 14 amino acids long. Germline V CDR1 and CDR2: SGDLS, YYNGEE. Original analysis: Nucleated cell counts were estimated from reference gene primer amplification. Measured with immunoSEQ multiplex PCR; TCRdb has only the in-frame clones, and not every one. Clone size and the V and J calls come from that table; the DNA yielded D and trimming. This repertoire shows 150,000 to 160,000 clones, roughly nine tenths found once; its top ten account for 15%. Sequencing input: peripheral blood. The chain recombines TRBV9 with TRBJ1-1, with a tentative D call TRBD1 (6 bases). This sequence originates from a woman aged 40-49 years with acute or convalescent COVID-19. CDR3 loop: CASSADSLNTEAFF. The CDR3 DNA follows: TGTGCCAGCAGCGCGGACAGCTTGAACACTGAAGCTTTCTTT.